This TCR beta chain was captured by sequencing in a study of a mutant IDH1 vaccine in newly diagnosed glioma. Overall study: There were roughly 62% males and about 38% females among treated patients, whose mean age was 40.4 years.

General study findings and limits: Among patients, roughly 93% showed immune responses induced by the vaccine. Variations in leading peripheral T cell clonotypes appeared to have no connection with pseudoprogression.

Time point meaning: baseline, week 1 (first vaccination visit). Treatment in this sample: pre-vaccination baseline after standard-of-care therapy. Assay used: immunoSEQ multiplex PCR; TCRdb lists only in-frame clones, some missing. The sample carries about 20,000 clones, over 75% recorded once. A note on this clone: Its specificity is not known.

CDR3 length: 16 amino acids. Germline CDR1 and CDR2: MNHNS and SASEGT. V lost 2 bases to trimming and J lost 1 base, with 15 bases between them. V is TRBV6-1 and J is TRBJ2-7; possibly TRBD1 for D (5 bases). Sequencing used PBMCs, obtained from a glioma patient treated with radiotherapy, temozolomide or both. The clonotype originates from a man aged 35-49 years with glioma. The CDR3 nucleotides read TGTGCCAGCAGTGAATTCGACAGTGCCCATTCCTACGAGCAGTACGTC. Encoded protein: CASSEFDSAHSYEQYV.